This record concerns one TCR beta chain sequence. Assay used: immunoSEQ multiplex PCR; TCRdb lists only in-frame clones, some missing. Of 65,000 to 90,000 clones in the sample, more than 80% were seen once. This entry comes from a study of OX40 agonist ivuxolimab in advanced cancers. Germline values: CDR1 MDHEN, CDR2 SYDVKM. This CDR3 contains 14 residues. After removal of 4 bases from V and 4 bases from J, the junction contained 6 bases not matched to a gene. The chain uses TRBV28 and TRBJ1-1, with 7 positions matching TRBD1. Sequenced material: CD4+ or CD8+ T cells sorted from blood, taken in a trial of the OX40 agonist ivuxolimab. This TCR was sampled from an adult with an advanced solid tumor such as melanoma, head and neck, liver or kidney cancer. The CDR3: CASSWGTEATEAFF. CDR3 bases: TGTGCCAGCAGTTGGGGGACAGAAGCCACTGAAGCTTTCTTT.